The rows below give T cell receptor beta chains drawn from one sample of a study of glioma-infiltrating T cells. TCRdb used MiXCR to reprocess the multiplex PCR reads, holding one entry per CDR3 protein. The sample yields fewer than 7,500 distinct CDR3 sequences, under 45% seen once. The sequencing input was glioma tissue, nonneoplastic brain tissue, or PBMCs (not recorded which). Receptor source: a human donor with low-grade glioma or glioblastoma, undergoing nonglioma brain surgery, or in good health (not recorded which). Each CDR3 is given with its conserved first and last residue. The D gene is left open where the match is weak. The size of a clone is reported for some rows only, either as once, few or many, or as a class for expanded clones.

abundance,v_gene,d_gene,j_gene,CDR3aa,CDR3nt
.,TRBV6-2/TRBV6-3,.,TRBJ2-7,CASSTNYEQYF,TGTGCCAGCAGTACCAACTACGAGCAGTACTTC
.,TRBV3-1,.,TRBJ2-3,CASSLSGANTDTQYF,TGTGCCAGCAGCCTATCCGGAGCTAACACAGATACGCAGTATTTT
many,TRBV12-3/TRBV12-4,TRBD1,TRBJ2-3,CASSLRGSSDTQYF,TGTGCCAGCAGTCTCAGGGGGAGTTCAGATACGCAGTATTTT
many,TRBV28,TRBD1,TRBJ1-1,CASRGTGKVTEAFF,TGTGCCAGCAGAGGGACAGGTAAAGTCACTGAAGCTTTCTTT
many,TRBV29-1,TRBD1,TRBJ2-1,CSVWGQGASDEQFF,TGCAGCGTGTGGGGACAGGGGGCGAGCGATGAGCAGTTCTTC
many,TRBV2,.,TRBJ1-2,CASSEFSGAYGYTF,TGTGCCAGCAGTGAATTTTCGGGGGCGTATGGCTACACCTTC
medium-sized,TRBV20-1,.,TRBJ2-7,CSTTSRGHEQYF,TGCAGTACCACTAGCCGCGGACACGAGCAGTACTTC
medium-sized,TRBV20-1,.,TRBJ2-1,CSASTGVSSYNEQFF,TGCAGTGCTAGTACCGGGGTAAGCTCCTACAATGAGCAGTTCTTC
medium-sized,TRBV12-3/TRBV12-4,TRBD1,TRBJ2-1,CASTPGTGNNEQFF,TGTGCCAGCACCCCAGGGACAGGCAACAATGAGCAGTTCTTC
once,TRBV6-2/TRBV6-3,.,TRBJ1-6,CASSDGYNSPLQF,TGTGCCAGCAGTGACGGCTATAATTCGCCCCTCCAGTTT
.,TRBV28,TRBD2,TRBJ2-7,CASSPGTSDRGGEQYF,TGTGCCAGCAGTCCCGGGACTAGCGATAGAGGGGGCGAGCAGTACTTC
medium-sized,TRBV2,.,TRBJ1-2,CASSELGPKRDYTF,TGTGCCAGCAGTGAACTCGGCCCTAAGAGAGACTACACCTTC
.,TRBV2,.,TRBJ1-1,CASKAGALEAFF,TGTGCCAGCAAAGCAGGGGCCCTTGAAGCTTTCTTT
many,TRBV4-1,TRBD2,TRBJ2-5,CASSQALAGGERETQYF,TGCGCCAGCAGCCAAGCTCTAGCGGGAGGGGAACGGGAGACCCAGTACTTC
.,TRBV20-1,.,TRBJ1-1,CSASLPNRFEAFF,TGCAGTGCTAGCTTGCCGAACAGGTTTGAAGCTTTCTTT
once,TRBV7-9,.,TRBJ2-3,CASSVRRVAPPSGDTQYF,TGTGCCAGCAGCGTCCGGAGGGTGGCACCCCCGAGCGGAGATACGCAGTATTTT
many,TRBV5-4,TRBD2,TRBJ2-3,CASSFPLAGGPTDTQYF,TGTGCCAGCAGCTTTCCCTTAGCGGGGGGCCCCACAGATACGCAGTATTTT
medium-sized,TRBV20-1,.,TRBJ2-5,CSTEGGETQYF,TGCAGTACCGAGGGGGGAGAGACCCAGTACTTC
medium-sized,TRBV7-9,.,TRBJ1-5,CASSPAQNQPQHF,TGTGCCAGCAGCCCCGCTCAAAATCAGCCCCAGCATTTT
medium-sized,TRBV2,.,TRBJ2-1,CASGYRMVEQFF,TGTGCCAGCGGATACAGGATGGTTGAGCAGTTCTTC
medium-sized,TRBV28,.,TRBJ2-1,CASSLWNEQFF,TGTGCCAGCAGTTTGTGGAATGAGCAGTTCTTC
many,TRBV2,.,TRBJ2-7,CASSEGALAYEQYF,TGTGCCAGCAGTGAAGGTGCCCTAGCCTACGAGCAGTACTTC
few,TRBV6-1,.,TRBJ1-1,CASSAGFEAFF,TGTGCCAGCAGTGCCGGTTTCGAAGCTTTCTTT
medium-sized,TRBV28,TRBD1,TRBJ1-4,CASSPPRGKLFF,TGTGCCAGCAGTCCTCCCAGGGGGAAACTGTTTTTT
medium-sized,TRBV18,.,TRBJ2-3,CASSTGQRSTDTQYF,TGTGCCAGCTCAACGGGGCAGCGGTCCACAGATACGCAGTATTTT
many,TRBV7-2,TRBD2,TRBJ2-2,CASSFRTSGRVTGELFF,TGTGCCAGCAGCTTCCGGACTAGCGGGAGGGTTACCGGGGAGCTGTTTTTT
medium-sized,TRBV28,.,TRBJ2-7,CASSFHTEQGTHEQYF,TGTGCCAGCAGTTTCCATACTGAGCAGGGTACCCACGAGCAGTACTTC
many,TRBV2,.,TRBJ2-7,CASSAWALSYEQYF,TGTGCCAGCAGTGCGTGGGCCCTCAGTTACGAGCAGTACTTC
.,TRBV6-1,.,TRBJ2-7,CASTDVREQYF,TGTGCCAGCACAGACGTTCGCGAGCAGTACTTC
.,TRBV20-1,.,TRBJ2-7,CSARVTAYEQYF,TGCAGTGCTAGAGTGACCGCCTACGAGCAGTACTTC
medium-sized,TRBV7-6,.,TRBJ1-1,CASSPSLGGYTEAFF,TGTGCCAGCAGCCCAAGCCTCGGGGGTTACACTGAAGCTTTCTTT
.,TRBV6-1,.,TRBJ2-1,CASSPRSGEKFF,TGTGCCAGCAGTCCTAGGTCGGGGGAGAAGTTCTTC
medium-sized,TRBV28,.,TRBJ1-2,CASSSQLTSGYTF,TGTGCCAGCAGTTCCCAGCTGACATCTGGCTACACCTTC
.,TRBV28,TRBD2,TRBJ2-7,CASSLWTSGNYNEQYF,TGTGCCAGCAGTTTATGGACTAGCGGGAATTACAACGAGCAGTACTTC
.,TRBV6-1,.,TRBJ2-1,CASSVGSSYNEQFF,TGTGCCAGCAGTGTAGGGAGCTCCTACAATGAGCAGTTCTTC
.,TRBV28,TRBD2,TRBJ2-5,CASSTGLAGEETQYF,TGTGCCAGCAGCACCGGACTAGCGGGGGAAGAGACCCAGTACTTC
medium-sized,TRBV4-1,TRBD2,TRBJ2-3,CASSPSTSGVTDTQYF,TGCGCCAGCAGCCCATCAACTAGCGGGGTCACAGATACGCAGTATTTT
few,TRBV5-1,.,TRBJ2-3,CASSLGRVTSATSTDTQYF,TGCGCCAGCAGCTTGGGACGGGTTACATCGGCGACTAGCACAGATACGCAGTATTTT
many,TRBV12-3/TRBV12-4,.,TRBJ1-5,CASSFGGFQPQHF,TGTGCCAGCTCATTCGGGGGTTTCCAGCCCCAGCATTTT
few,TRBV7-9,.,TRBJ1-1,CASSLDTEAFF,TGTGCCAGCAGCTTGGATACTGAAGCTTTCTTT
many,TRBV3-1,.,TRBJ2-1,CASSRQYNEQFF,TGTGCCAGCAGCCGACAGTACAATGAGCAGTTCTTC
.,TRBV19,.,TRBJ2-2,CASSIWDRTNTGELFF,TGTGCCAGTAGTATCTGGGACCGGACGAACACCGGGGAGCTGTTTTTT
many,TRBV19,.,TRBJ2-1,CASSMSGIREQFF,TGTGCCAGTAGTATGTCCGGAATTAGGGAGCAGTTCTTC
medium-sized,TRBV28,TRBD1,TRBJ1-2,CASSLRDRGYGYTF,TGTGCCAGCAGTTTAAGAGACAGGGGCTATGGCTACACCTTC
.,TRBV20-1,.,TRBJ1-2,CSARDPRGSFYGYTF,TGCAGTGCTAGAGATCCGCGCGGATCTTTCTATGGCTACACCTTC
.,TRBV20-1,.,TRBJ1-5,CSASPGAGQPQHF,TGCAGTGCTAGTCCGGGGGCAGGTCAGCCCCAGCATTTT
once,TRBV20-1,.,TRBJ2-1,CSASLLGGNEQSF,TGCAGTGCTAGTCTCTTAGGCGGTAATGAACAGTCCTTC
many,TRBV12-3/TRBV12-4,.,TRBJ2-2,CASRFTGLPTGELFF,TGTGCCAGCAGGTTTACGGGTCTACCCACCGGGGAGCTGTTTTTT
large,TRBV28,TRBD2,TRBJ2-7,CASSTGLAGGEQYF,TGTGCCAGCAGCACCGGACTAGCGGGAGGCGAGCAGTACTTC
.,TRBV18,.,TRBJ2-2,CASSPDTGELFF,TGTGCCAGCTCGCCAGACACCGGGGAGCTGTTTTTT